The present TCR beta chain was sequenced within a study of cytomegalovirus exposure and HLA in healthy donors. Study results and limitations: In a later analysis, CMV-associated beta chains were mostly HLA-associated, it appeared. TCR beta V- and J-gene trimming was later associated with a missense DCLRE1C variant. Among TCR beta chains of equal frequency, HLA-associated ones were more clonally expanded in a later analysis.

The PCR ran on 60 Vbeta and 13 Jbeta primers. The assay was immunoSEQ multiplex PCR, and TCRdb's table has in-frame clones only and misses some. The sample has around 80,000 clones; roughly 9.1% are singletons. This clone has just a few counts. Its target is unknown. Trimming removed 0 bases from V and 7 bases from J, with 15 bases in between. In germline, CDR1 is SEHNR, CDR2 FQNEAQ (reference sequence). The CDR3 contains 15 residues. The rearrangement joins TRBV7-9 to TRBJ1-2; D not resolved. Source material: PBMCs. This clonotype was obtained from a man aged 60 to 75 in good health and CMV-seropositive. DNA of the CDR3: TGTGCCAGCAGCTTAGCGTTGTCCCACCTCGGTGGCTACACCTTC. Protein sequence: CASSLALSHLGGYTF.